One and the same sample provided the 13 T cell receptor beta chains below, sequenced in a study of cytomegalovirus exposure and HLA in healthy donors. Both 60 Vbeta primers and 13 Jbeta primers went into the PCR. TCRdb's copy holds only in-frame clones and misses some; the assay was immunoSEQ multiplex PCR. This sample has about 200,000 clones; more than 60% occur once, and the top ten carry around 15%. Sequenced input: PBMCs. The receptors derive from a man in his forties in good health and CMV-seronegative.

The chain carries TRBV4-1 and TRBJ1-2; 9 bases fit TRBD1. CDR1 MGHRA and CDR2 YSYEKL come from the germline V gene. This CDR3 is built from 20 residues. V was clipped by 1 base and J by 1 base; unmatched bases: 16. Here the CDR3 reads CASSQAGPGTGTSFNYGYTF. The CDR3 coding sequence is TGCGCCAGCAGCCAAGCCGGGCCCGGGACAGGGACTTCCTTTAACTATGGCTACACCTTC.

Notes on this clone: A junction end diverges from the germline sequence, so it may reflect a read error. The chain employs TRBV6-5 and TRBJ1-3, with D uncertain. Looked up from germline, CDR1 is MNHEY and CDR2 is SVGAGI. The CDR3 runs 13 residues. The CDR3 DNA follows: TGTACCAGCAGCCGGACTACTGGAAACACCATATATTTT. Amino acids: CTSSRTTGNTIYF.

CDR3 coding DNA: TGCGCCAGCAGCTCCGGACAGAACGGAAACACCATATATTTT. Its protein product is CASSSGQNGNTIYF. The V gene is TRBV5-1, the J gene TRBJ1-3; tentative D call: TRBD1 (6 bases). This CDR3 spans 14 amino acids. Per germline, CDR1 SGHRS and CDR2 YFSETQ. With 3 bases removed from V and 4 bases from J, the gap between germline ends came to 11 bases.

The chain couples TRBV6-6 to TRBJ2-7; 9 nucleotides line up with TRBD1. The CDR3 spans 14 residues. The germline V gene has CDR1 MNHNY and CDR2 SVGAGI (reference sequence). The J segment lost 2 bases and the V segment lost 6 bases, leaving 5 bases of the junction unmatched. The DNA for the CDR3 is TGTGCCAGCAGAGTACAGGGGGCCCCCTACGAGCAGTACTTC. This sequence encodes CASRVQGAPYEQYF.

The genes are TRBV21-1 and TRBJ2-1; no check of the table's D call, TRBD2, against the DNA was made. TRBV21-1 is noted as a pseudogene. The CDR3 consists of 8 residues. The CDR3 DNA sequence: TGTGCCAGCATTACGGAGTTCTTC. This encodes CASITEFF.

This clone is a singleton in its sample. The chain uses TRBV28 and TRBJ2-7, with D uncertain. The CDR3 contains 15 residues. Germline CDR1 and CDR2: MDHEN and SYDVKM. Between the trimmed V and J ends, which lost 3 bases and 3 bases, there was a span of 15 bases. This CDR3 reads CASSFRVLPDYEQYF. For the CDR3, the DNA is TGTGCCAGCAGTTTTCGGGTCCTTCCCGACTACGAGCAGTACTTC. The whole variable domain, remainder taken from reference TRBV28 and TRBJ2-7, is DVKVTQSSRYLVKRTGEKVFLECVQDMDHENMFWYRQDPGLGLRLIYFSYDVKMKEKGDIPEGYSVSREKKERFSLILESASTNQTSMYLCASSFRVLPDYEQYFGPGTRLTVT.

The V gene is TRBV15, the J gene TRBJ2-1; 7 bases fit TRBD1. The length of the CDR3 is 16 residues. From germline, CDR1 is LNHNV and CDR2 YYDKDF (reference sequence). V lost 3 bases to trimming and J lost 6 bases; unmatched junction nucleotides: 11. The CDR3 region has the DNA TGTGCCACCAGCAGTGAACCGACAGGGATCTCCAATGAGCAGTTCTTC. Protein product: CATSSEPTGISNEQFF.

The gene calls are TRBV14 and TRBJ2-7, with 7 bases identical to TRBD2. This CDR3 is built from 13 residues. CDR1 is SGHDN, CDR2 FVKESK, per germline. The J segment lost 2 bases and the V segment lost 3 bases, leaving 1 base of the junction unmatched. The CDR3 nucleotides read TGTGCCAGCAGCCAGGGGGGGGCCTACGAGCAGTACTTC. Protein product: CASSQGGAYEQYF.

This chain joins TRBV9 and TRBJ2-7; possibly TRBD2 for D (6 bases). This CDR3 region has 12 residues. Germline V gene lookup returns CDR1 SGDLS and CDR2 YYNGEE. V dropped 0 bases and J dropped 6 bases, with 7 bases sitting between them. The DNA of the CDR3 is TGTGCCAGCAGCGTAGGCGGGGCCGAGCAGTACTTC. Residues: CASSVGGAEQYF.

The genes are TRBV7-2 and TRBJ1-5; D might be TRBD1 (5 bases). The CDR3 consists of 14 residues. Germline V lookup: CDR1 SGHTA, CDR2 FQGNSA. Between the trimmed V and J ends, which lost 4 bases and 0 bases, there was a span of 7 bases. CDR3 protein: CASSSTDSNQPQHF. CDR3 DNA: TGTGCCAGCAGCTCGACAGATAGCAATCAGCCCCAGCATTTT.

This clone was recorded only once. The chain joins TRBV5-5 to TRBJ2-1, with D possibly matching TRBD2 (6 bases). The CDR3 sequence is 15 residues long. The germline gives CDR1 SGHKS, CDR2 YYEKEE (reference sequence). Trimming shortened V by 4 bases and J by 4 bases, and 15 bases separated the two germline ends. CDR3 region: CASSLRRVAYNEQFF. In DNA form, the CDR3 reads TGTGCCAGCAGCCTCAGGAGGGTAGCTTACAATGAGCAGTTCTTC.

The rearrangement joins TRBV6-5 to TRBJ2-5; maybe TRBD2 (5 bases). The V and J ends lost 0 bases and 9 bases respectively, with 14 bases between them. The CDR3 sequence is 14 residues long. From germline, CDR1 is MNHEY and CDR2 SVGAGI. The CDR3 region is CASSYSTRATAQYF. CDR3 bases: TGTGCCAGCAGTTACTCGACGAGGGCGACGGCCCAGTACTTC.

The gene calls are TRBV5-4 and TRBJ2-5, with 7 bases fitting TRBD1. From germline, CDR1 is SGHNT and CDR2 YYREEE (reference sequence). After removal of 3 bases from V and 6 bases from J, the junction contained 5 bases not matched to a gene. The CDR3 is made up of 13 amino acids. CDR3 in amino acids: CASSSDRAQTQYF. Written as DNA, the CDR3 is TGTGCCAGCAGCTCCGACAGGGCGCAGACCCAGTACTTC.